The clone carrying this T cell receptor (beta chain) was detected a few times. Its antigen is unidentified. This record belongs to a study of tumour-infiltrating T cells in Burkitt lymphoma. Study details: Patients covered every epidemiological subtype of Burkitt lymphoma. Productive clonality predicted overall and progression-free survival.

Sequencing was performed with immunoSEQ multiplex PCR; in TCRdb, only in-frame clones are kept and a portion is missing. This sample has tens of thousands of clones, with more than 25% found just once. Study-level points and caveats: Several public clonotypes were shared across many Burkitt lymphoma patients.

The clonotype comes from a human donor with Burkitt lymphoma. Sequences were obtained from tumor tissue.

CDR3 protein: CASSWGGRETEAFF. For the CDR3, the DNA is TGCGCCAGCAGCTGGGGTGGGAGGGAAACTGAAGCTTTCTTT. The V gene is TRBV5-1, the J gene TRBJ1-1; D is ambiguous. V dropped 3 bases and J dropped 5 bases, with 14 bases sitting between them. CDR1 and CDR2 (germline): SGHRS, YFSETQ. The CDR3 runs 14 residues.